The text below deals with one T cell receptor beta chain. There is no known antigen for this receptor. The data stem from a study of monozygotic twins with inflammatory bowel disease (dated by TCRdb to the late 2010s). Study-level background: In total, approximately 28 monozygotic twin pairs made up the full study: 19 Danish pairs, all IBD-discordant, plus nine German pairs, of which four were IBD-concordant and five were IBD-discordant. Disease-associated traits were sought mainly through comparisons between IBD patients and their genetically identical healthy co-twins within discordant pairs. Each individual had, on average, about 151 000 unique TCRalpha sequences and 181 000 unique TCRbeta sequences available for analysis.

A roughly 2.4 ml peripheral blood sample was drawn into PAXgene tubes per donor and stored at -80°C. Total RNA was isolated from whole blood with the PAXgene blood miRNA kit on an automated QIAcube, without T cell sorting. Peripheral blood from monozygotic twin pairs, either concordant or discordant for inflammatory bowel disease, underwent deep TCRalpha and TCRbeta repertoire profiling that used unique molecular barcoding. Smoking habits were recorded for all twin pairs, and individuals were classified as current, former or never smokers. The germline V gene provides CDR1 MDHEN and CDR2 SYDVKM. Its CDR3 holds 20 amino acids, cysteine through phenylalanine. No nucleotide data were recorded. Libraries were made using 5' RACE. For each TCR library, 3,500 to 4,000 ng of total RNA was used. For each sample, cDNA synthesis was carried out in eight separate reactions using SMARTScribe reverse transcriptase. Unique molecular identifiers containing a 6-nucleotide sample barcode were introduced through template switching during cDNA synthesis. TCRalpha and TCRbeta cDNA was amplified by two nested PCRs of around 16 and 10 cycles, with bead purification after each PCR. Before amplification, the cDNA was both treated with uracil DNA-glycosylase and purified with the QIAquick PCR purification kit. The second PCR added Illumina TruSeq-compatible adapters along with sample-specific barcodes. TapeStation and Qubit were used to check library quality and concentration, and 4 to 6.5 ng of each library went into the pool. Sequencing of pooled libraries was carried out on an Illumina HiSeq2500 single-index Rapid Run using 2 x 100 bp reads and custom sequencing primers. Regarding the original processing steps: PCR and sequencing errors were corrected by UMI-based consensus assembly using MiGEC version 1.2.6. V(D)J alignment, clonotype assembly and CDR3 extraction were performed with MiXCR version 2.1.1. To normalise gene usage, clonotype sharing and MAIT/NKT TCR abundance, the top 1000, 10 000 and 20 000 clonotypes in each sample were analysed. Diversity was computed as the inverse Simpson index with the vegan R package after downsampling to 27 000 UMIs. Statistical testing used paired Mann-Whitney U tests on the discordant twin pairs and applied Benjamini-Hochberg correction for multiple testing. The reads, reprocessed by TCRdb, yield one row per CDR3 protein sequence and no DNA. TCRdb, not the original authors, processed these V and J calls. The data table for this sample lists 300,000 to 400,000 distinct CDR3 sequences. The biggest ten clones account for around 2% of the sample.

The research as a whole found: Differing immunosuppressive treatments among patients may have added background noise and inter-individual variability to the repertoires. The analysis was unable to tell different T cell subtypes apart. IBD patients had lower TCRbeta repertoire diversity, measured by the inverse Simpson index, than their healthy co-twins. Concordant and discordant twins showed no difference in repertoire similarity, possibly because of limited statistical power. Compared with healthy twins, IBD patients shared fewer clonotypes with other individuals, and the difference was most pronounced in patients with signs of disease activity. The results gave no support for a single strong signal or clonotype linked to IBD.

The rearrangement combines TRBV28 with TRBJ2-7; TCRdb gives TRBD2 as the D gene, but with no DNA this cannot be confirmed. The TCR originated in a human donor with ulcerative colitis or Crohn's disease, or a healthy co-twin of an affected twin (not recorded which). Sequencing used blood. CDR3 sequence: CASSLMASGRPLPAHDEQYF.